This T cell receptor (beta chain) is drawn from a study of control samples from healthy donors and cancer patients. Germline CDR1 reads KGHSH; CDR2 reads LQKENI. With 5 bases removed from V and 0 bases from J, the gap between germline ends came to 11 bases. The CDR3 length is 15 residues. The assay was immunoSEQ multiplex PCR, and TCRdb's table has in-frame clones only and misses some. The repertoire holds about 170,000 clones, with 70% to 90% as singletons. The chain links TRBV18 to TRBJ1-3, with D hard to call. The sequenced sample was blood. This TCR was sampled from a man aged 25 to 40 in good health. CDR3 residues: CASSVTLDSGNTIYF. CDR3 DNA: TGTGCCAGCTCAGTTACTTTGGACTCTGGAAACACCATATATTTT.